What follows describes a single TCR beta chain. Followed over time, Seattle patients had been enrolled while infection was active. In the study's own analysis: Reference gene primer amplification yielded estimated nucleated cell counts. The repertoire was sequenced with immunoSEQ multiplex PCR; TCRdb's copy has only in-frame clones and lacks some. That table is the source of V, J and clone size, and D and trimming were worked out from the DNA. The sample holds under 250,000 clones, 85% to 90% seen once. The data derive from a study of blood T cell repertoires in COVID-19. Across the study: From the United States, Italy and Spain came samples of acute and convalescent COVID-19. T cells, B-cell-depleted T cells, or PBMCs supplied cDNA or gDNA.

The sequenced sample was peripheral blood. This clonotype was sampled from a man aged 45-65 years with COVID-19, enrolled during active disease.

Here the CDR3 reads CASSSTGGGYTF. CDR3 DNA: TGTGCCAGCAGTTCAACCGGAGGTGGCTACACCTTC. The V gene is TRBV28, the J gene TRBJ1-2; D is unclear. CDR3 length: 12 amino acids. The V end lost 4 bases, the J end lost 7 bases, and 10 bases lay between the germline ends. Per the germline V gene, CDR1 is MDHEN and CDR2 is SYDVKM.